This T cell receptor (beta chain) derives from a study of blood T cell repertoires in COVID-19. Overall study: From the United States, Italy and Spain came samples of acute and convalescent COVID-19. PBMCs, B-cell-depleted T cells, or T cells provided the cDNA or gDNA that made up the material.

This clone was counted once. Authors' analysis steps: Cell counts per sample came from amplifying reference gene primers. Clones were read by immunoSEQ multiplex PCR, and TCRdb kept only the in-frame ones, dropping some. V and J calls and clone size follow that table, whereas D and trimming were derived from the DNA. The sample yields 250,000 to 350,000 clones, 89% seen once. Per germline, CDR1 DFQATT and CDR2 SNEGSKA (reference sequence). V was shortened by 3 bases and J by 7 bases, with 10 bases between the two germline ends. This CDR3 spans 12 amino acids. Sequencing was done on a sample of peripheral blood. The gene calls are TRBV20-1 and TRBJ2-1; tentatively, D is TRBD2 (5 bases). This TCR came from a woman in her fifties or sixties with acute or convalescent COVID-19. CDR3 protein: CSASGRGNEQFF. CDR3 nucleotides: TGCAGTGCTAGTGGGAGAGGGAATGAGCAGTTCTTC.